This T cell receptor (beta chain) is drawn from a study of siplizumab effects on memory and regulatory T cells. Broader study findings: The study found that siplizumab significantly reduced alloreactive sequences traceable to unstimulated CD4+ memory cells. Naive T cells seemed more diverse than memory cells; they also seemed major alloresponse contributors.

Method: immunoSEQ multiplex PCR; TCRdb's copy keeps in-frame clones and lacks some. The sample records approximately 60,000 clones, 65% to 80% being singletons. A word on this clone: Its antigen is as yet unknown.

Germline V gene lookup returns CDR1 SEHNR and CDR2 FQNEAQ (reference sequence). The CDR3 consists of 16 residues. J gave up 3 bases and V 5 bases, and 7 bases lay outside the gene matches. Naive, memory, effector memory and TEMRA subsets that were unstimulated underwent sequencing in a few donor pairs. What was sequenced was memory CD4+ T cells sorted from blood. This rearrangement joins TRBV7-9 to TRBJ1-3; 10 positions agree with TRBD1. The receptor comes from a human donor in good health. The CDR3 coding sequence is TGTGCCAGCAGCCCTGACAGGGGGCGCTTTGGAAACACCATATATTTT. It encodes CASSPDRGRFGNTIYF.